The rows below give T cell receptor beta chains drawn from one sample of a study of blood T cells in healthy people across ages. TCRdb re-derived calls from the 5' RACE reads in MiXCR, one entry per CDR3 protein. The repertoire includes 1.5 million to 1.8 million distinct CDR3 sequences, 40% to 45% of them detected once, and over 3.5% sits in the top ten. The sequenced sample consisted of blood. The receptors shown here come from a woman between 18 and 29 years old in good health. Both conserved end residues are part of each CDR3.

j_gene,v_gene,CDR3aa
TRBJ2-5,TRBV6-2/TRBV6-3,CASSTLEGGAGETQYF
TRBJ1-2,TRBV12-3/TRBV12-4,CASRSLTRWGYTF
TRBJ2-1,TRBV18,CASSPDRYNEQFF
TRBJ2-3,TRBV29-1,CSVEDNGYYSTDTQYF
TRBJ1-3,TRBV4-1,CASSQDPGIAGNTIYF
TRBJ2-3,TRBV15,CATSVVWGAKWDTQYF
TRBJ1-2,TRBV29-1,CSVFRDRGLGYGYTF
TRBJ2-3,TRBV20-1,CSARVASGSDTQYF
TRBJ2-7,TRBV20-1,CSAGTAGPLYEQYF
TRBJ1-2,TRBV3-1,CASSHLSGQDVGYTF
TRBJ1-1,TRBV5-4,CASSFGTGAQAFF
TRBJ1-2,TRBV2,CASSGIQGEANYGYTF
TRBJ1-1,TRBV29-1,CSVDRGLNTEAFF
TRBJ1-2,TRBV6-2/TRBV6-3,CASSSQKQGARPGYTF
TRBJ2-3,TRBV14,CASSQDDPVDTQYF
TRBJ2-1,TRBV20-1,CSASLAGGDNEQFF
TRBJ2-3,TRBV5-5,CASRPTGTQVDTQYF
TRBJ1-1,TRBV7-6,CAGIQPGNTEAFF
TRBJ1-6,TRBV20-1,CSAPGTMSLNSPLHF
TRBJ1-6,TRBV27,CASRFQAYSPLHF